This T cell receptor beta chain came from a study of blood T cell repertoires in COVID-19. Clones were sequenced by immunoSEQ multiplex PCR, and TCRdb holds only the in-frame ones, with some missing. The sample includes about 120,000 clones, more than 75% of them seen just once. Germline loops: CDR1 SGHRS, CDR2 YFSETQ. The V and J ends lost 10 bases and 3 bases respectively, with 14 bases between them. The CDR3 is made up of 12 amino acids. This TCR was sampled from a man aged 55 to 70 with acute or convalescent COVID-19. Sequences were obtained from peripheral blood. This chain uses TRBV5-1 with TRBJ2-7; D not resolved. CDR3 amino acids: CASREDLYEQYF. CDR3 in DNA: TGCGCCTCCCGCGAAGATCTCTACGAGCAGTACTTC.